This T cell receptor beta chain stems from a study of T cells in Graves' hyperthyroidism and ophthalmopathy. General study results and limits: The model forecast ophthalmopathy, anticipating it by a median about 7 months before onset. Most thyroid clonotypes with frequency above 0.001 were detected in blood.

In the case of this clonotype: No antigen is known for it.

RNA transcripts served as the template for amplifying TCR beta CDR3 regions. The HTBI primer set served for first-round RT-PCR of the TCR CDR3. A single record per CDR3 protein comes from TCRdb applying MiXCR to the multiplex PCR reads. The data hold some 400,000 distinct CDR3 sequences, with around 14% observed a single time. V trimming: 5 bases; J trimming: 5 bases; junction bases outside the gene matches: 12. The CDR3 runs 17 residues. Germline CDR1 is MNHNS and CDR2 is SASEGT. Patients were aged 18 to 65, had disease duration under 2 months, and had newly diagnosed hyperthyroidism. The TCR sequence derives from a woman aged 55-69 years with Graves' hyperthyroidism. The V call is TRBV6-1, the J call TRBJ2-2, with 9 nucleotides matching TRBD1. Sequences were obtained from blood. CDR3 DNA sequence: TGTGCCAGCAGTTCCCCCCCCGGGACAGGGCAGACCGGGGAGCTGTTTTTT. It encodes CASSSPPGTGQTGELFF.